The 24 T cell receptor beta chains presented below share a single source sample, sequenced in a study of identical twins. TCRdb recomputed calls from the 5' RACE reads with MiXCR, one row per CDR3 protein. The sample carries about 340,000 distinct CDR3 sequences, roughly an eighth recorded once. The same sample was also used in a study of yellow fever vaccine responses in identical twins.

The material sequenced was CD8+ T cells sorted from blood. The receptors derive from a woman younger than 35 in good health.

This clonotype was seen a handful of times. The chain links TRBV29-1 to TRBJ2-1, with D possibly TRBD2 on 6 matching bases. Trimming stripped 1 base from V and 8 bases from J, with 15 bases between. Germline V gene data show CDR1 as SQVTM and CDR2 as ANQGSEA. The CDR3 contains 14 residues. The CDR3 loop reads CSVEGVGGIYEQFF. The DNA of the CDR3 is TGCAGCGTTGAAGGAGTGGGCGGGATCTATGAGCAGTTCTTC.

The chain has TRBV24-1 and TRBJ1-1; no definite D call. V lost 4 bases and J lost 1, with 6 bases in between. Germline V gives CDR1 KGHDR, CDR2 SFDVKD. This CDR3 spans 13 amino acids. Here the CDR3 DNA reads TGTGCCACCAGTGAGGGCCAGAACACTGAAGCTTTCTTT. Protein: CATSEGQNTEAFF.

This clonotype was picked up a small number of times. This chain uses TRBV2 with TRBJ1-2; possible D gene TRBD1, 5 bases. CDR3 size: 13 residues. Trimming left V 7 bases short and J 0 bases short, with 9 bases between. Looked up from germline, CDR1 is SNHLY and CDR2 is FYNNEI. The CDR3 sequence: CASIGRANYGYTF. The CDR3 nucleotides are TGTGCCAGCATTGGCAGGGCTAACTATGGCTACACCTTC.

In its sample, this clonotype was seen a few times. The CDR3 loop is CASSTGGGRPNEKLFF. The CDR3 DNA reads as TGTGCCAGCAGCACCGGTGGGGGGCGGCCTAATGAAAAACTGTTTTTT. The chain couples TRBV5-6 to TRBJ1-4; D might be TRBD1 (6 bases). Trimming took 4 bases from V and 3 from J, leaving 16 bases between them. Germline CDR1 SGHDT, CDR2 YYEEEE. CDR3 length equals 16 residues.

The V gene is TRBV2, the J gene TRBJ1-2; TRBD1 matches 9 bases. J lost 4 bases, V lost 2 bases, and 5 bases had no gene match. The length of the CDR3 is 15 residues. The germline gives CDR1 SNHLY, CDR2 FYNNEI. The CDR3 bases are TGTGCCAGCAGTGAACTGGACAGGGGTCTCTATGGCTACACCTTC. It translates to CASSELDRGLYGYTF.

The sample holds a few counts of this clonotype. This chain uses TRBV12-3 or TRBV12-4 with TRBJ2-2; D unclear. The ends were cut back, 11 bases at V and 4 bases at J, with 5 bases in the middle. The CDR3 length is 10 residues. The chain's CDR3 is CAVGTGELFF. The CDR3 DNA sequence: TGTGCCGTCGGCACCGGGGAGCTGTTTTTT.

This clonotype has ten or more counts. CDR3 region: CASSYVASGSGEQFF. DNA of the CDR3: TGTGCCAGCAGTTACGTGGCTAGCGGGAGTGGGGAGCAGTTCTTC. The gene calls are TRBV6-5 and TRBJ2-1, with 10 bases that match TRBD2. The CDR3 is 15 residues long. Per the germline V gene, CDR1 is MNHEY and CDR2 is SVGAGI. The junction had 8 bases not matched to a gene; V was cut back by 2 bases and J by 10 bases.

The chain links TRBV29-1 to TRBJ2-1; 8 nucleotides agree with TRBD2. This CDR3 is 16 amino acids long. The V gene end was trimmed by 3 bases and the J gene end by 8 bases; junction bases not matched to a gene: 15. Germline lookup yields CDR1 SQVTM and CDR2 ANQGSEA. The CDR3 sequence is CSVDSPGLVSPYEQFF. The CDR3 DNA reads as TGCAGCGTTGACTCCCCGGGACTAGTATCTCCCTATGAGCAGTTCTTC.

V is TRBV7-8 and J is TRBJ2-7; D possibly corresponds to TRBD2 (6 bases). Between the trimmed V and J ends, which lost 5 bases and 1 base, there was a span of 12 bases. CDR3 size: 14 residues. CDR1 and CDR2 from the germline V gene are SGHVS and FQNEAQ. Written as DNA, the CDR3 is TGTGCCAGCAGCCCGTGGGGAGGATCCTACGAGCAGTACTTC. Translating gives CASSPWGGSYEQYF.

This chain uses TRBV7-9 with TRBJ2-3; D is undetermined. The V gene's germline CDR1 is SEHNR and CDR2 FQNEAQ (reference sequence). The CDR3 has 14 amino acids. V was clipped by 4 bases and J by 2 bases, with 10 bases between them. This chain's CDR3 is CASSSLILTDTQYF. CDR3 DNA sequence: TGTGCCAGCAGCTCGCTTATCCTCACAGATACGCAGTATTTT.

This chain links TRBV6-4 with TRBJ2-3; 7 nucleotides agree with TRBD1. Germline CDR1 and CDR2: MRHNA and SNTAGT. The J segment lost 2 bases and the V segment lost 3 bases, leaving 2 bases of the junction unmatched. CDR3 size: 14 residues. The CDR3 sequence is CASSETGSTDTQYF. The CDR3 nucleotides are TGTGCCAGCAGTGAGACAGGGTCCACAGATACGCAGTATTTT.

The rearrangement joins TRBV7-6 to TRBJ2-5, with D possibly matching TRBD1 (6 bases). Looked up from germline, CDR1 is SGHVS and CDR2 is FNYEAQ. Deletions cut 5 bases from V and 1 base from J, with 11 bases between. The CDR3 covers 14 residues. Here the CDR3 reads CASSPGQLQETQYF. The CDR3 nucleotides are TGTGCCAGCAGCCCAGGACAGCTCCAAGAGACCCAGTACTTC.

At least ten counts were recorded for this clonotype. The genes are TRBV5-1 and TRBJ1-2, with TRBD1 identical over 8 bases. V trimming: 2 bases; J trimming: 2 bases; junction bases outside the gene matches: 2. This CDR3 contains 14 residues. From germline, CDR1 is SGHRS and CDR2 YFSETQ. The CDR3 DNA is TGCGCCAGCAGCTTAAGGACAGGGAACTATGGCTACACCTTC. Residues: CASSLRTGNYGYTF.

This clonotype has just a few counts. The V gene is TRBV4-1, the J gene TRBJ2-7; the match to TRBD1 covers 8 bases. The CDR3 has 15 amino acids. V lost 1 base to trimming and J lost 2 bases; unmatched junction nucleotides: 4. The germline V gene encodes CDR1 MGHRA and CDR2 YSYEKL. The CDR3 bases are TGCGCCAGCAGCCAAGCCCCGACAGGGGCCTACGAGCAGTACGTC. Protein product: CASSQAPTGAYEQYV.

The CDR3 DNA reads as TGTGCCAGCAGCCAATTCACCAATGAGCAGTTCTTC. This codes for CASSQFTNEQFF. V usage is TRBV3-1 and J usage is TRBJ2-1; the D is unclear. V gave up 2 bases and J gave up 6 bases, with 5 bases separating them. The CDR3 is 12 residues long. Germline CDR1 LGHDT, CDR2 YNNKEL (reference sequence).

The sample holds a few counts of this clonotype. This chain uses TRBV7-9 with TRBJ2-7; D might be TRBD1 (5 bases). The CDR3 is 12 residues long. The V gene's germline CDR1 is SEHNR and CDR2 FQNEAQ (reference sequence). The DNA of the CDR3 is TGTGCAACAGGTCTAGGGATCTACGAGCAGTACTTC. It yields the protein CATGLGIYEQYF.

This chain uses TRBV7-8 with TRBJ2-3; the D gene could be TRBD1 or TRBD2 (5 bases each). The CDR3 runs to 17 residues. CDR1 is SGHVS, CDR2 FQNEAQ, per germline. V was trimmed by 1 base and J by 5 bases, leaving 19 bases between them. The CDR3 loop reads CASSLGDGAGQQDTQYF. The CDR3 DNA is TGTGCCAGCAGCTTAGGCGACGGGGCAGGGCAGCAAGATACGCAGTATTTT.

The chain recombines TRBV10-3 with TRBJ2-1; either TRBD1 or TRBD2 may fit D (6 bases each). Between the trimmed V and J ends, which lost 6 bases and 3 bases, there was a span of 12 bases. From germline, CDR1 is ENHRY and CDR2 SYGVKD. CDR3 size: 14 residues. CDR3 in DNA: TGTGCCATCAGCGGGGGCGGATACTACAATGAGCAGTTCTTC. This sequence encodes CAISGGGYYNEQFF.

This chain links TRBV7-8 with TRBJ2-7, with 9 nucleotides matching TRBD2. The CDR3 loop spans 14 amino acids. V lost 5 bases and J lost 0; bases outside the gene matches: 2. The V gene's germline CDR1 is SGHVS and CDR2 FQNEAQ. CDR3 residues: CASSPSGISYEQYF. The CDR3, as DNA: TGTGCCAGCAGCCCTAGCGGGATCTCCTACGAGCAGTACTTC.

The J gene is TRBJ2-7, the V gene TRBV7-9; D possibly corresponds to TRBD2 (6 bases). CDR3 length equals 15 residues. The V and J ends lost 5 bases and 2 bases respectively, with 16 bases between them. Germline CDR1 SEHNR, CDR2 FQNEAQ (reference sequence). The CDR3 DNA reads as TGTGCCAGCAGCCGGGGGTCTAATGGGCCCTACGAGCAGTACGTC. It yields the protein CASSRGSNGPYEQYV.

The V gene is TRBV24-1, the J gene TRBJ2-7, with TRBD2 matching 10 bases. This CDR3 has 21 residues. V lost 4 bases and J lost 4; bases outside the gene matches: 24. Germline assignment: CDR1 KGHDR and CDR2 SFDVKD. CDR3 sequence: CATSELTSGKVLDTGPYEQYF. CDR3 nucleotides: TGTGCCACCAGTGAACTCACTAGCGGGAAGGTTCTCGATACGGGGCCTTACGAGCAGTACTTC.

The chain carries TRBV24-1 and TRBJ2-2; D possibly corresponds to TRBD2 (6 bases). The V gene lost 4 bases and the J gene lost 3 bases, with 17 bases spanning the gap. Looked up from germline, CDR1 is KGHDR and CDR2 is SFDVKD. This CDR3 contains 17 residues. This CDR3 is CATSETPGGTDTGELFF. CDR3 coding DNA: TGTGCCACCAGTGAGACCCCGGGCGGGACGGACACCGGGGAGCTGTTTTTT.

The DNA of the CDR3 is TGTGCCAGCATGGGCACTAGAGACACGCAGTATTTT. Protein: CASMGTRDTQYF. This chain joins TRBV6-5 and TRBJ2-3, with a tentative D call TRBD2 (5 bases). This CDR3 has 12 residues. The V end lost 7 bases, the J end lost 9 bases, and 14 bases lay between the germline ends. Germline V gene lookup returns CDR1 MNHEY and CDR2 SVGAGI.

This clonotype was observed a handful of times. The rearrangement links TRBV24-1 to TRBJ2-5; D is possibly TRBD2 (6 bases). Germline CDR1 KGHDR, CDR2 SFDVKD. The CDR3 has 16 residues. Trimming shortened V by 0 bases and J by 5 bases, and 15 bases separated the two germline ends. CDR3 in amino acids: CATSDLGTGAAETQYF. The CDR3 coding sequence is TGTGCCACCAGTGATTTGGGGACTGGGGCCGCGGAGACCCAGTACTTC.